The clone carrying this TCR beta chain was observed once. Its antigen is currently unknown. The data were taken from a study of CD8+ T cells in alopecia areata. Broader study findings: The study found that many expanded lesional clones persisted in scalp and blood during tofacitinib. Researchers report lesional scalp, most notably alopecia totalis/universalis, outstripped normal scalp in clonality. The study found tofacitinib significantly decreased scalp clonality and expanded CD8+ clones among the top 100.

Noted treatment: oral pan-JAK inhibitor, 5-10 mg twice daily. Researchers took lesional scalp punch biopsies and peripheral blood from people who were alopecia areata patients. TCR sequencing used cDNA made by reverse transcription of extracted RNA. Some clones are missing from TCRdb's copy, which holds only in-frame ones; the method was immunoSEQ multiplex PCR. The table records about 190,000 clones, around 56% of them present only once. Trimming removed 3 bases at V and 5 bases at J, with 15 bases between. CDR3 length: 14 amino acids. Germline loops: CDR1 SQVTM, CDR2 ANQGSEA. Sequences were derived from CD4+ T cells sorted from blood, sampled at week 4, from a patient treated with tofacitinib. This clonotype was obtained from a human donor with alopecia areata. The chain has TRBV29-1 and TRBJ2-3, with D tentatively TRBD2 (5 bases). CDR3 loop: CSVDATDSGDTQYF. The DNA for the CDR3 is TGCAGCGTTGACGCTACGGACTCCGGAGATACGCAGTATTTT.